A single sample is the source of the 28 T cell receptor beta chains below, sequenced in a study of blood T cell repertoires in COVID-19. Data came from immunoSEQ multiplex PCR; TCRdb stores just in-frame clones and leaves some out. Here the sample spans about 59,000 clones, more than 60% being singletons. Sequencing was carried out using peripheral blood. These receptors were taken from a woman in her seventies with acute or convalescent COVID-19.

CDR3 region: CASSKLGRGTGNTIYF. The CDR3 nucleotides are TGTGCCAGCAGTAAATTGGGGCGTGGCACTGGAAACACCATATATTTT. This chain connects TRBV7-2 to TRBJ1-3, with D perhaps matching TRBD1 (5 bases). Trimming removed 6 bases from V and 2 bases from J, with 17 bases in between. Germline CDR1 reads SGHTA; CDR2 reads FQGNSA. CDR3 size: 16 residues.

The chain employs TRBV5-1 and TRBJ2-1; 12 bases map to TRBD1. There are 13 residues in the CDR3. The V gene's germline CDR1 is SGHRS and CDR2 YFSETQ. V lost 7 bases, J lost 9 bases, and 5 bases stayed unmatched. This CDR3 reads CASRGQGATEQFF. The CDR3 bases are TGCGCCAGCCGGGGACAGGGGGCCACTGAGCAGTTCTTC.

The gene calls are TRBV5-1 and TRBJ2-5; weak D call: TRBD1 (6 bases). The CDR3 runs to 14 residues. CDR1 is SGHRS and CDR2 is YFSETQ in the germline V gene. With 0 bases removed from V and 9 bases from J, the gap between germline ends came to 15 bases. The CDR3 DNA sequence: TGCGCCAGCAGCTTGGGAGGGCCTTCAGGGGCCCAGTACTTC. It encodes CASSLGGPSGAQYF.

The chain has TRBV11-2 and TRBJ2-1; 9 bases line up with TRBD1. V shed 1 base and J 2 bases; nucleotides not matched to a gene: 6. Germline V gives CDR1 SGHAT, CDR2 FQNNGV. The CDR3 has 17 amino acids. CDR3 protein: CASSLGQTGGPYNEQFF. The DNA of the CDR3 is TGTGCCAGCAGCTTAGGGCAAACAGGGGGCCCCTACAATGAGCAGTTCTTC.

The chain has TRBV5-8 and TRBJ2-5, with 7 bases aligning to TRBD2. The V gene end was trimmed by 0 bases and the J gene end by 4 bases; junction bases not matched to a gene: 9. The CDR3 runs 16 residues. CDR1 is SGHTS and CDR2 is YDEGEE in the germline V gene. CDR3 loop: CASSLVAGSGGETQYF. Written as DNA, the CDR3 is TGTGCCAGCAGCTTGGTTGCAGGGTCGGGGGGAGAGACCCAGTACTTC. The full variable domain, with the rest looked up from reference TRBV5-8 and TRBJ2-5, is EAGVTQSPTHLIKTRGQQATLRCSPISGHTSVYWYQQALGLGLQFLLWYDEGEERNRGNFPPRFSGRQFPNYSSELNVNALELEDSALYLCASSLVAGSGGETQYFGPGTRLLVL.

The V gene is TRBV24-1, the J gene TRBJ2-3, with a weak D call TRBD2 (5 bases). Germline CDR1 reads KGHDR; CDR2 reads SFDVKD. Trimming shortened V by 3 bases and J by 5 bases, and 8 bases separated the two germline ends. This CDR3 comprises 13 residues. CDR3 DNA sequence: TGTGCCACCAGTGATAGCCGGGGAGATACGCAGTATTTT. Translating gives CATSDSRGDTQYF.

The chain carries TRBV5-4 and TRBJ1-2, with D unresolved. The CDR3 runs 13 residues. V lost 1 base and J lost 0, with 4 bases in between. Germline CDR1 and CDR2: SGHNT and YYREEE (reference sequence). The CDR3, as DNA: TGTGCCAGCAGCTTGCGGGCTAACTATGGCTACACCTTC. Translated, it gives CASSLRANYGYTF.

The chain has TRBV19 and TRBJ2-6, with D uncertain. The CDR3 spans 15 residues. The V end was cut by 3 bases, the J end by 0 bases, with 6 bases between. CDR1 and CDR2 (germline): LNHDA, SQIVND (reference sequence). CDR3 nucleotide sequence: TGTGCCAGTAGTATGGCCCGCTCTGGGGCCAACGTCCTGACTTTC. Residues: CASSMARSGANVLTF.

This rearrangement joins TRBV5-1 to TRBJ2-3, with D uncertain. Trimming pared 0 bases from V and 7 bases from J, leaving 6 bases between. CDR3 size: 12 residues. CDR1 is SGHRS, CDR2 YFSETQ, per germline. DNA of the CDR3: TGCGCCAGCAGCTTGGATGTCAATACGCAGTATTTT. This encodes CASSLDVNTQYF.

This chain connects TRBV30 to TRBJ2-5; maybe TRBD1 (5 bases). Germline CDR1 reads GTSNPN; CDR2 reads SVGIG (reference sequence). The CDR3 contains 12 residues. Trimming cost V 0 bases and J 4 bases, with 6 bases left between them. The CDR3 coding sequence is TGTGCCTGGAGTGTACAGGTAGAGACCCAGTACTTC. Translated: CAWSVQVETQYF.

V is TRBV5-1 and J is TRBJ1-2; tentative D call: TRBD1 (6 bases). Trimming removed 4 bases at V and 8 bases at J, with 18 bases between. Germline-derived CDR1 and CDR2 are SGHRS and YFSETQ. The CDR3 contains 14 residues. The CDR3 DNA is TGCGCCAGCAGCGAGCTGCGGGGGGCCCTCGGCTACACCTTC. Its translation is CASSELRGALGYTF.

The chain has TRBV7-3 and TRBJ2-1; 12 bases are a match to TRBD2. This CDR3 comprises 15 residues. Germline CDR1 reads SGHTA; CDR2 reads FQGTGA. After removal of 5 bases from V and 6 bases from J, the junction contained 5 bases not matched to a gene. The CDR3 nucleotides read TGTGCCAGCAGCGCCACTAGCGGGGGGACCAATGAGCAGTTCTTC. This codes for CASSATSGGTNEQFF.

DNA of the CDR3: TGCGCCAGCAGCTTGTTCCCAGCCTACGAGCAGTACGTC. Translated: CASSLFPAYEQYV. This rearrangement joins TRBV5-1 to TRBJ2-7, with D unresolved. The CDR3 is made up of 13 amino acids. Between the trimmed V and J ends, which lost 1 base and 2 bases, there was a span of 7 bases. The germline V gene encodes CDR1 SGHRS and CDR2 YFSETQ.

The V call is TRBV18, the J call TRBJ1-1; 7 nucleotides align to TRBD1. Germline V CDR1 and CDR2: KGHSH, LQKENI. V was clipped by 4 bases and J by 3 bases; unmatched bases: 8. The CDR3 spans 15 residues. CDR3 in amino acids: CASSRSTGIDTEAFF. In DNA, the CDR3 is TGTGCCAGCTCACGATCGACAGGGATCGACACTGAAGCTTTCTTT.

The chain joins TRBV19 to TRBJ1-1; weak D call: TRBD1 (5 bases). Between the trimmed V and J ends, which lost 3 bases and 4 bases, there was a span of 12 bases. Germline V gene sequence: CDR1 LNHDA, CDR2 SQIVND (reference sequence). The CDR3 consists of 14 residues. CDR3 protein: CASSIVRDGTEAFF. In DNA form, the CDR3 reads TGTGCCAGTAGTATTGTCAGGGATGGCACTGAAGCTTTCTTT.

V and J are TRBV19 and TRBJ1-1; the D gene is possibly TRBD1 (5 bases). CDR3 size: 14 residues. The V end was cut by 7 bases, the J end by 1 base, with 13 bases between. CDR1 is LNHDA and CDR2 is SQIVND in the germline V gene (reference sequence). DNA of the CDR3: TGTGCCAGTACCCTGGGCAGGGCGAACACTGAAGCTTTCTTT. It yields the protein CASTLGRANTEAFF.

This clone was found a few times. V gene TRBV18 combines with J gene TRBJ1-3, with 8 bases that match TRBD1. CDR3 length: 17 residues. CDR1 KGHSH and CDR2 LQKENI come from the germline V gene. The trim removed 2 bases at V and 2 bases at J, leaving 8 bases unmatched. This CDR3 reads CASSPVGQGAAGNTIYF. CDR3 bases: TGTGCCAGCTCACCAGTCGGCCAGGGGGCTGCTGGAAACACCATATATTTT.

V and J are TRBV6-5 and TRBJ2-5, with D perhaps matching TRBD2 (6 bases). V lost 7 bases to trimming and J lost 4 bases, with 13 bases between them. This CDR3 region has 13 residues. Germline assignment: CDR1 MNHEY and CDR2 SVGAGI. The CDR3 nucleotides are TGTGCCAGCATACTTAGGCGGGGAGAGACCCAGTACTTC. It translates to CASILRRGETQYF.

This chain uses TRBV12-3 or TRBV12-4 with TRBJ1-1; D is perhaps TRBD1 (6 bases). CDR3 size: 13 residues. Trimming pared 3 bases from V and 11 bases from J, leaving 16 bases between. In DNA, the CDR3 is TGTGCCAGCAGTTTCCTTTCAGGGGCCGAGGCTTTCTTT. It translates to CASSFLSGAEAFF.

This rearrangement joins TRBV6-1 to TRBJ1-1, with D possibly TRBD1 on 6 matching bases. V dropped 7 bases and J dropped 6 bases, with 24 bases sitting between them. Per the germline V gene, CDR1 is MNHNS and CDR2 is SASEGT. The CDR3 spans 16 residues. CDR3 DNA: TGTGCCAGCATTGACAGGACGGCCTTATCGGGGTCTGAAGCTTTCTTT. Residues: CASIDRTALSGSEAFF.

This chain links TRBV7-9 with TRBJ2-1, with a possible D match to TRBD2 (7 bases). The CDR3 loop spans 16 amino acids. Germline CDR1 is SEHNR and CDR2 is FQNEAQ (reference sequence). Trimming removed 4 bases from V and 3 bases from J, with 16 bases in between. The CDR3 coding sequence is TGTGCCAGCAGCTCAGGCAGCGGGGACATCTACAATGAGCAGTTCTTC. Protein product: CASSSGSGDIYNEQFF. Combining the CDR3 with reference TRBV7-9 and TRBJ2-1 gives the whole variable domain DTGVSQNPRHKITKRGQNVTFRCDPISEHNRLYWYRQTLGQGPEFLTYFQNEAQLEKSRLLSDRFSAERPKGSFSTLEIQRTEQGDSAMYLCASSSGSGDIYNEQFFGPGTRLTVL.

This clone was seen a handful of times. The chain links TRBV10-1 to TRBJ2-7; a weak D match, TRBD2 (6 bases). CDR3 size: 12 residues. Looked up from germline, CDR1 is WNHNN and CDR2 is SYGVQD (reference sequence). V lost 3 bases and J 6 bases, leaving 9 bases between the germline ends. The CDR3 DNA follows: TGCGCCAGCAGTGATGGGGGGTCCGAGCAGTACGTC. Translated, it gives CASSDGGSEQYV.

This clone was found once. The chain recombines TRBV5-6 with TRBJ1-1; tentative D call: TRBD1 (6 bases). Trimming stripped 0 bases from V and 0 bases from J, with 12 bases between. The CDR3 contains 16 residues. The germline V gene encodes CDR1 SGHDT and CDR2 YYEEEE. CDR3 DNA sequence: TGTGCCAGCAGCTTGGTAGAGGGGGTGGTGAACACTGAAGCTTTCTTT. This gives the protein CASSLVEGVVNTEAFF.

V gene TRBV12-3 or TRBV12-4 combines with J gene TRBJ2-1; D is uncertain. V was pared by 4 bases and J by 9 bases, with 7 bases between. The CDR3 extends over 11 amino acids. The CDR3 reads CASSSPREQFF. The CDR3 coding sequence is TGTGCCAGCAGTTCCCCGCGTGAGCAGTTCTTC.

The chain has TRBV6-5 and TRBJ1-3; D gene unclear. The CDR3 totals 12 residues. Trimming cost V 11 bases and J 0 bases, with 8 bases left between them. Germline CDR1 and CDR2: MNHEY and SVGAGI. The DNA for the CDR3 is TGTGCCGGCGGGATCTCTGGAAACACCATATATTTT. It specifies CAGGISGNTIYF.

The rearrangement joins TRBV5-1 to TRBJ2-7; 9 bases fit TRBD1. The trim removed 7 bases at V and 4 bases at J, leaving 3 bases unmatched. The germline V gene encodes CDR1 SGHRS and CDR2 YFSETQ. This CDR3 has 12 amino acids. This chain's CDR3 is CASGTGKYEQYF. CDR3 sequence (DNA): TGCGCCAGCGGGACAGGGAAATACGAGCAGTACTTC.

This CDR3 reads CASQLAGGPNTGELFF. The CDR3 DNA reads TGTGCCAGCCAACTAGCGGGGGGTCCGAACACCGGGGAGCTGTTTTTT. The rearrangement joins TRBV6-4 to TRBJ2-2; the match to TRBD2 covers 12 bases. Germline V gives CDR1 MRHNA, CDR2 SNTAGT. V gave up 8 bases and J gave up 0 bases; unmatched junction bases: 4. This CDR3 spans 16 amino acids.

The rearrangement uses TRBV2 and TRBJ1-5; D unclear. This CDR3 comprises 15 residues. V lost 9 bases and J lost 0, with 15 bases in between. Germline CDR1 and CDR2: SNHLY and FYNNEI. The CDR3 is CASGMALHSNQPQHF. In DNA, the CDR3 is TGTGCCAGTGGCATGGCCCTCCATAGCAATCAGCCCCAGCATTTT.